This TCR beta chain comes out of a study of human T cells and chemical hapten exposure. Study results and caveats: Those TCRs sitting above 1 in 1000 frequency stayed the same with DPC sensitization.

Time point: patch test 1, 2 weeks after DPC sensitization. Treatment noted: therapeutic diphenylcyclopropenone sensitization with weekly scalp DPC. In the authors' workflow: 95,638 TCRs per sample was the median, with a range of roughly 23,224 to 750,000. TCRdb re-called the RACE reads with MiXCR, one entry per CDR3 protein. These V and J calls are TCRdb output, not the study's own analysis. Of some 400,000 distinct CDR3 sequences in the sample, approximately 5.1% were seen once. CDR3 length: 13 amino acids. Germline CDR1 reads SGHAT; CDR2 reads FQNNGV. J lost 5 bases, V lost 5 bases, and 3 bases had no gene match. This clonotype has more than one count but fewer than ten. The antigen is unknown.

The TCR originated in a woman between 45 and 60 years old with alopecia areata. Some clones in this sample may be carry-over from other donors' samples. The rearrangement uses TRBV11-2 and TRBJ2-3, with 8 bases matching TRBD1. The material sequenced was whole blood, taken in connection with sensitization to the hapten diphenylcyclopropenone (DPC). In nucleotides, the CDR3 is TGTGCCAGCAGCCCTGGACAGGGAGATACGCAGTATTTT. Its protein is CASSPGQGDTQYF.